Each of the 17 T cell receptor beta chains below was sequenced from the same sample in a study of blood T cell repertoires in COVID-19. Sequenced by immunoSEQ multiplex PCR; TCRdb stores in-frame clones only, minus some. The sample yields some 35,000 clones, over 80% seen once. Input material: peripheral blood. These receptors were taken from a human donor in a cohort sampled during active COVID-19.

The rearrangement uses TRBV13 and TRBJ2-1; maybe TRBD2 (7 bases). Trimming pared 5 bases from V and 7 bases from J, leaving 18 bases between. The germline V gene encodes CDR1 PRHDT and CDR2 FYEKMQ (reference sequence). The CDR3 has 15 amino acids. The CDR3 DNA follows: TGTGCCAGCAGCGGGCGAGGGGGGGCCCGGAATGAGCAGTTCTTC. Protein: CASSGRGGARNEQFF. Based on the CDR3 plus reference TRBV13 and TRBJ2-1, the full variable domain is AAGVIQSPRHLIKEKRETATLKCYPIPRHDTVYWYQQGPGQDPQFLISFYEKMQSDKGSIPDRFSAQQFSDYHSELNMSSLELGDSALYFCASSGRGGARNEQFFGPGTRLTVL.

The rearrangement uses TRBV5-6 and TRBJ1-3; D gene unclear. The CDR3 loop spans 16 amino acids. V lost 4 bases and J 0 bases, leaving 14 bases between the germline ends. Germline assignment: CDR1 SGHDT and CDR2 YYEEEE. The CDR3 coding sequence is TGTGCCAGCAGCACAATTAGCCTACTCTCTGGAAACACCATATATTTT. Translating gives CASSTISLLSGNTIYF.

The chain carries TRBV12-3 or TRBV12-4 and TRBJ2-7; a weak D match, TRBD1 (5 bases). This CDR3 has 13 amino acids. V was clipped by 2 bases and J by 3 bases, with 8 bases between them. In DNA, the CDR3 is TGTGCCAGCAGTTTATCGACAGTCTACGAGCAGTACTTC. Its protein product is CASSLSTVYEQYF.

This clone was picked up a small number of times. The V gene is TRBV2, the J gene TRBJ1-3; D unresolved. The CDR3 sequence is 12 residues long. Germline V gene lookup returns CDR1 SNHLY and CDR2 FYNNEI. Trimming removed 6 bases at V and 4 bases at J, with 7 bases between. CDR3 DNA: TGTGCCAGCAGCGACTACGGAAACACCATATATTTT. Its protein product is CASSDYGNTIYF.

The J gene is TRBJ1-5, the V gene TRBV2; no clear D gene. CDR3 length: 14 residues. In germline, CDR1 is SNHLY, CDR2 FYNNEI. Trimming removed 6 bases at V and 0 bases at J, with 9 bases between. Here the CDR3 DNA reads TGTGCCAGCAGCCAGTCAAATAGCAATCAGCCCCAGCATTTT. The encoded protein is CASSQSNSNQPQHF.

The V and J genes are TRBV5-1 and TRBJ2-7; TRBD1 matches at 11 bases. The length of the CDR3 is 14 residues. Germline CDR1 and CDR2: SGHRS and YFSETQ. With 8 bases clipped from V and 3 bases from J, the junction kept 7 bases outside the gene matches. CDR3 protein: CASRPGQGVYEQYF. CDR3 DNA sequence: TGCGCCAGTCGGCCGGGACAGGGGGTCTACGAGCAGTACTTC.

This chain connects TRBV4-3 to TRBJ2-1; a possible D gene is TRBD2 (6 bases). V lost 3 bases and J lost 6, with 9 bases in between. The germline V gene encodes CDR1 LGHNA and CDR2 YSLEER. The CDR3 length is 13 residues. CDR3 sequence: CASSQGTLNEQFF. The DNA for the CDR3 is TGCGCCAGCAGCCAGGGGACTCTCAATGAGCAGTTCTTC.

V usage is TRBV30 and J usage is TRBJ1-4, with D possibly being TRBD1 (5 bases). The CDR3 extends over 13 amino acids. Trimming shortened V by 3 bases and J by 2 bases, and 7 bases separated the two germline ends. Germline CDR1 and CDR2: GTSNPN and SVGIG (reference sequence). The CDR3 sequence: CAWSRGTNEKLFF. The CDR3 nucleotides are TGTGCCTGGAGCCGGGGGACTAATGAAAAACTGTTTTTT.

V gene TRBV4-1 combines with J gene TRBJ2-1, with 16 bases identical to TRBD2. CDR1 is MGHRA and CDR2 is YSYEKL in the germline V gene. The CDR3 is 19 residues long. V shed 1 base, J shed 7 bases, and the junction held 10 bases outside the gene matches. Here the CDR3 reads CASSQGPGLAGGPLNEQFF. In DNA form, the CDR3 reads TGCGCCAGCAGCCAAGGTCCGGGACTAGCGGGGGGGCCTTTGAATGAGCAGTTCTTC.

CDR3 sequence reads: CASSLSGAFSGNTIYF. DNA for the CDR3: TGTGCCAGCAGCTTATCTGGGGCCTTTTCTGGAAACACCATATATTTT. The genes are TRBV11-2 and TRBJ1-3; D is perhaps TRBD1 (5 bases). The V end lost 2 bases, the J end lost 1 base, and 12 bases lay between the germline ends. Germline V gene data show CDR1 as SGHAT and CDR2 as FQNNGV. The CDR3 spans 16 residues.

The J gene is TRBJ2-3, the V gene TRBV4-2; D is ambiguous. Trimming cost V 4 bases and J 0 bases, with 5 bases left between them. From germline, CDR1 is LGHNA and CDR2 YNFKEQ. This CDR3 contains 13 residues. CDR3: CASSPLSTDTQYF. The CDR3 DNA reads TGTGCCAGCAGCCCCCTCAGCACAGATACGCAGTATTTT.

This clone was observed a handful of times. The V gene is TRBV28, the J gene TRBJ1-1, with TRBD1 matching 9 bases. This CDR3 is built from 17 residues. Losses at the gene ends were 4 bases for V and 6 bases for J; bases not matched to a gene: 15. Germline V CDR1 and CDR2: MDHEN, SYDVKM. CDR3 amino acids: CASSYGLLGQGKPEAFF. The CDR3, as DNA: TGTGCCAGCAGTTACGGATTATTAGGACAGGGGAAACCTGAAGCTTTCTTT.

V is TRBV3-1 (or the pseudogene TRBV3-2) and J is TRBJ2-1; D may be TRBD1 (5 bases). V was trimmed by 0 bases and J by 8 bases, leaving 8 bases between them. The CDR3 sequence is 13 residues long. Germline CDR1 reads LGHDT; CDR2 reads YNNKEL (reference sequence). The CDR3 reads CASSQDSGYEQFF. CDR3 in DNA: TGTGCCAGCAGCCAAGATTCAGGGTATGAGCAGTTCTTC.

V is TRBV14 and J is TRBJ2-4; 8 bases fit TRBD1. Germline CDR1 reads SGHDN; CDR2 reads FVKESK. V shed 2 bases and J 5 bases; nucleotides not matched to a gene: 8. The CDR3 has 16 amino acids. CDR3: CASSQKSGTGQNIQYF. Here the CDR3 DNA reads TGTGCCAGCAGCCAAAAGTCCGGGACAGGCCAAAACATTCAGTACTTC.

The CDR3 loop is CASSFWGSGKTGELFF. CDR3 bases: TGTGCCAGCAGCTTCTGGGGTAGCGGGAAGACCGGGGAGCTGTTTTTT. J is TRBJ2-2 and V is TRBV5-6; 8 nucleotides agree with TRBD2. This CDR3 comprises 16 residues. In germline, CDR1 is SGHDT, CDR2 YYEEEE. Trimming at V came to 2 bases and at J to 5 bases, leaving 8 bases not matched to a gene.

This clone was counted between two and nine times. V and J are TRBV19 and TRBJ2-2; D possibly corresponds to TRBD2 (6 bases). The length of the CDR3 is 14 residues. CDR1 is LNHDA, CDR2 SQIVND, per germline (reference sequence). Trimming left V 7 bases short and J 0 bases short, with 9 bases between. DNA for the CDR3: TGTGCCAGTACTAGCGAAGCGAACACCGGGGAGCTGTTTTTT. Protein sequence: CASTSEANTGELFF.

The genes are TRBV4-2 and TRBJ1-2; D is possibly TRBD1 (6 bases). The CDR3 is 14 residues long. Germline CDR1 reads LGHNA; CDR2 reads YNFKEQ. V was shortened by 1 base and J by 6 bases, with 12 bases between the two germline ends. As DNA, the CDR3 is TGTGCCAGCAGCCAAGCCGGGCAGGGGCATGGCTACACCTTC. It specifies CASSQAGQGHGYTF.